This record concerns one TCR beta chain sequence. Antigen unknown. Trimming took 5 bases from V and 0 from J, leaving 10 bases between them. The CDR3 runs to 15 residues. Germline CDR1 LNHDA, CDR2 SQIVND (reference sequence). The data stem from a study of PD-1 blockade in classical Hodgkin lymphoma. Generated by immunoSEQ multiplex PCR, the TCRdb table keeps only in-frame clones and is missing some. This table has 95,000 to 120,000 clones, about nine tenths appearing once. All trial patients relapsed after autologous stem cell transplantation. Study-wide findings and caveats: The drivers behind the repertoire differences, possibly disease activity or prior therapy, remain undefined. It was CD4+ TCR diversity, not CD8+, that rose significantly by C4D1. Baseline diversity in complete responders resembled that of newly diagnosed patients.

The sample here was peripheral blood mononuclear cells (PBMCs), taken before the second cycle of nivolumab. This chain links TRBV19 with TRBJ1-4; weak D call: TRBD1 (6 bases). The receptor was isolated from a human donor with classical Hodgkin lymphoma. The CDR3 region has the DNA TGTGCCAGTAGTTCTCAGGGGACAACTAATGAAAAACTGTTTTTT. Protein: CASSSQGTTNEKLFF.